Listed below are T cell receptor beta chains from one sample, sequenced in a study of blood T cell repertoires in COVID-19. The data were produced by immunoSEQ multiplex PCR, yet TCRdb's version contains in-frame clones alone and is incomplete. The repertoire holds 200,000 to 250,000 clones, about 85% seen once, with 2.6% in the top ten. The source material was PBMCs or T cells enriched from blood (not recorded which). All receptors come from a woman aged 25 to 39 who had recovered from COVID-19. Each CDR3 is given with its conserved first and last residue. The order of the fields is D gene, clone size, V gene, J gene, CDR3 protein, CDR3 DNA. The D gene is left open where the match is weak. Where a row states a size, it is once, few, many or the class of an expanded clone; other rows omit it.

D: NA
size: NA
V: TRBV9
J: TRBJ1-2
CDR3: CASSVTGDVNRYTF
DNA: TGTGCCAGCAGCGTAACGGGAGACGTAAATCGCTACACCTTC

D: NA
size: NA
V: TRBV5-8
J: TRBJ1-2
CDR3: CASSPRANYGYTF
DNA: TGTGCCAGCAGCCCCCGAGCAAACTATGGCTACACCTTC

D: NA
size: NA
V: TRBV7-9
J: TRBJ2-1
CDR3: CASSQDTIIYNEQFF
DNA: TGTGCCAGCAGCCAGGACACAATTATTTACAATGAGCAGTTCTTC

D: TRBD1
size: NA
V: TRBV29-1
J: TRBJ1-2
CDR3: CSVWDRDRGGYGYTF
DNA: TGCAGCGTTTGGGACAGGGACAGGGGTGGGTATGGCTACACCTTC

D: NA
size: NA
V: TRBV5-6
J: TRBJ1-2
CDR3: CASSRRAGLNYGYTF
DNA: TGTGCCAGCAGCCGCAGGGCTGGATTGAACTATGGCTACACCTTC

D: NA
size: NA
V: TRBV13
J: TRBJ1-2
CDR3: CASSLGGAGYGYTF
DNA: TGTGCCAGCAGCTTAGGTGGGGCCGGGTATGGCTACACCTTC

D: TRBD1
size: NA
V: TRBV29-1
J: TRBJ1-1
CDR3: CSVEDRQGTNAEAFF
DNA: TGCAGCGTTGAAGATCGACAGGGTACTAACGCTGAAGCTTTCTTT

D: TRBD2
size: NA
V: TRBV4-2
J: TRBJ2-3
CDR3: CASSQPTPGTSGTPDTQYF
DNA: TGTGCCAGCAGCCAACCTACCCCCGGGACTAGCGGGACCCCAGATACGCAGTATTTT

D: NA
size: NA
V: TRBV3-1/TRBV3-2
J: TRBJ2-5
CDR3: CASSSGWQETQYF
DNA: TGTGCCAGCAGCTCAGGATGGCAAGAGACCCAGTACTTC

D: TRBD2
size: NA
V: TRBV27
J: TRBJ2-1
CDR3: CASSPSSGEAYNEQFF
DNA: TGTGCCAGCAGTCCCTCTAGCGGGGAAGCCTACAATGAGCAGTTCTTC

D: NA
size: NA
V: TRBV5-1
J: TRBJ1-1
CDR3: CASSWTVWNTEAFF
DNA: TGCGCCAGCAGCTGGACAGTTTGGAACACTGAAGCTTTCTTT

D: NA
size: NA
V: TRBV6-4
J: TRBJ2-2
CDR3: CASSRDNTGELFF
DNA: TGTGCCAGCAGCAGGGATAACACCGGGGAGCTGTTTTTT

D: TRBD2
size: few
V: TRBV4-1
J: TRBJ2-2
CDR3: CASSHMTSGGTGELFF
DNA: TGCGCCAGCAGCCATATGACTAGCGGGGGAACCGGGGAGCTGTTTTTT

D: NA
size: NA
V: TRBV7-2
J: TRBJ2-5
CDR3: CASSSPRGAGQETQYF
DNA: TGTGCCAGCAGCTCCCCACGAGGGGCGGGGCAAGAGACCCAGTACTTC

D: NA
size: NA
V: TRBV7-2
J: TRBJ2-5
CDR3: CASSGHSGEETQYF
DNA: TGTGCCAGCAGCGGCCATAGCGGAGAAGAGACCCAGTACTTC

D: NA
size: NA
V: TRBV4-1
J: TRBJ2-3
CDR3: CASTGADTQYF
DNA: TGCGCCAGCACAGGGGCAGATACGCAGTATTTT

D: TRBD2
size: NA
V: TRBV5-4
J: TRBJ2-5
CDR3: CASSSGTSHLQETQYF
DNA: TGTGCCAGCAGCTCGGGGACTAGCCATCTCCAAGAGACCCAGTACTTC

D: TRBD1
size: NA
V: TRBV7-3
J: TRBJ2-5
CDR3: CASSPTGGVQETQYF
DNA: TGTGCCAGCAGCCCAACAGGGGGCGTACAAGAGACCCAGTACTTC

D: NA
size: NA
V: TRBV21-1
J: TRBJ1-1
CDR3: CASGTWQGASTEAFF
DNA: TGTGCCAGCGGGACCTGGCAGGGGGCAAGTACTGAAGCTTTCTTT

D: TRBD1
size: NA
V: TRBV19
J: TRBJ1-3
CDR3: CAIRQGNTIYF
DNA: TGTGCCATACGACAGGGGAACACCATATATTTT

D: NA
size: NA
V: TRBV18
J: TRBJ1-2
CDR3: CASSPPGTNYGYTF
DNA: TGTGCCAGCTCACCTCCGGGAACTAACTATGGCTACACCTTC

D: NA
size: once
V: TRBV4-3
J: TRBJ2-3
CDR3: CASSQEIPGLTTSTDTQYF
DNA: TGCGCCAGCAGCCAAGAAATCCCGGGACTTACGACTAGCACAGATACGCAGTATTTT

D: NA
size: NA
V: TRBV6-5
J: TRBJ1-1
CDR3: CASSYSGLGDTEAFF
DNA: TGTGCCAGCAGTTACTCGGGGCTTGGGGACACTGAAGCTTTCTTT

D: TRBD2
size: NA
V: TRBV15
J: TRBJ2-3
CDR3: CATSAFSGGVADTQYF
DNA: TGTGCCACCAGCGCCTTTAGCGGGGGGGTGGCAGATACGCAGTATTTT

D: TRBD2
size: once
V: TRBV4-2
J: TRBJ2-5
CDR3: CASSPLVGLAGGQETQYF
DNA: TGTGCCAGCAGCCCCCTCGTCGGGCTAGCGGGGGGTCAAGAGACCCAGTACTTC

D: TRBD1
size: NA
V: TRBV29-1
J: TRBJ1-1
CDR3: CSVTGTGAAEAFF
DNA: TGCAGCGTGACCGGGACAGGGGCAGCTGAAGCTTTCTTT

D: TRBD2
size: once
V: TRBV4-3
J: TRBJ2-5
CDR3: CASSQVLWTSGEETQYF
DNA: TGCGCCAGCAGCCAAGTACTGTGGACTAGCGGGGAAGAGACCCAGTACTTC

D: NA
size: NA
V: TRBV6-5
J: TRBJ1-2
CDR3: CASSPGSSNYGYTF
DNA: TGTGCCAGCAGTCCCGGGTCCTCCAACTATGGCTACACCTTC

D: TRBD2
size: NA
V: TRBV7-8
J: TRBJ2-1
CDR3: CASSLAGGYYNEQFF
DNA: TGTGCCAGCAGCTTAGCGGGGGGGTACTACAATGAGCAGTTCTTC

D: NA
size: NA
V: TRBV10-3
J: TRBJ1-1
CDR3: CAISERGMNTEAFF
DNA: TGTGCCATCAGTGAAAGGGGAATGAACACTGAAGCTTTCTTT

D: NA
size: NA
V: TRBV5-1
J: TRBJ2-1
CDR3: CASSLIGGSAYNEQFF
DNA: TGCGCCAGCAGCCTCATTGGCGGGTCAGCCTACAATGAGCAGTTCTTC

D: NA
size: NA
V: TRBV5-6
J: TRBJ1-5
CDR3: CASSWREQNQPQHF
DNA: TGTGCCAGCAGCTGGAGGGAGCAAAATCAGCCCCAGCATTTT

D: NA
size: NA
V: TRBV7-3
J: TRBJ2-3
CDR3: CASSAQASTDTQYF
DNA: TGTGCCAGCAGCGCCCAGGCTAGCACAGATACGCAGTATTTT

D: NA
size: NA
V: TRBV7-3
J: TRBJ1-6
CDR3: CASRLGWGAENSPLHF
DNA: TGTGCCAGCCGTCTTGGTTGGGGCGCTGAGAATTCACCCCTCCACTTT

D: NA
size: NA
V: TRBV7-9
J: TRBJ2-3
CDR3: CASSLAVTLLGTDTQYF
DNA: TGTGCCAGCAGCTTAGCGGTTACTTTGTTGGGCACAGATACGCAGTATTTT